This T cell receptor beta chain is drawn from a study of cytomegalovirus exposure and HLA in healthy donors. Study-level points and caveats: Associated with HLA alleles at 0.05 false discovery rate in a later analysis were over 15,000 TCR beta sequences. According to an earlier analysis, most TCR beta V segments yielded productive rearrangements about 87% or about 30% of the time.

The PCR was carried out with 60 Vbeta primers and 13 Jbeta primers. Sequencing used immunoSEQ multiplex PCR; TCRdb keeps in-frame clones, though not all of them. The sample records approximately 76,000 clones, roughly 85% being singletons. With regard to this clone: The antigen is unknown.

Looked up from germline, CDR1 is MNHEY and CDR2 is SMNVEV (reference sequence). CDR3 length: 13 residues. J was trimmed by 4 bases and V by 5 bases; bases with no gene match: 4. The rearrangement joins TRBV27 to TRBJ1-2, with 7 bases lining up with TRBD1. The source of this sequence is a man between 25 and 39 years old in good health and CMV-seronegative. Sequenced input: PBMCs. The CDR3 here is CASSLGQAYGYTF. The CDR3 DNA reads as TGTGCCAGCAGTCTAGGACAGGCCTATGGCTACACCTTC.